These 23 T cell receptor beta chains share one sample of origin, sequenced in a study of T cell responses to AZD1222 COVID-19 vaccine. Using immunoSEQ multiplex PCR, the repertoire was profiled, and TCRdb retains in-frame clones only, with some absent. The table lists roughly 110,000 clones, roughly nine tenths of them singletons. This sample comprised peripheral blood, obtained on day 0 of AZD1222 vaccination. The origin of the receptors is an adult in good health.

V and J are TRBV6-1 and TRBJ1-2, with 10 bases lining up with TRBD1. CDR3 length: 15 residues. V gave up 1 base and J gave up 8 bases; unmatched junction bases: 7. Germline V gene sequence: CDR1 MNHNS, CDR2 SASEGT. Here the CDR3 DNA reads TGTGCCAGCAGTGAAGGGGGGACAGGGGCGCGGGGCTACACCTTC. Translated: CASSEGGTGARGYTF.

V usage is TRBV29-1 and J usage is TRBJ2-5; D is perhaps TRBD1 or TRBD2 (6 bases each). The CDR3 is 15 amino acids. Deletions cut 7 bases from V and 6 bases from J, with 24 bases between. From germline, CDR1 is SQVTM and CDR2 ANQGSEA. Written as DNA, the CDR3 is TGCAGCGCCGGCCGCGGGACAAACCGTTATCAGACCCAGTACTTC. This sequence encodes CSAGRGTNRYQTQYF. The variable domain in full, with the rest retrieved from reference TRBV29-1 and TRBJ2-5, is SAVISQKPSRDICQRGTSLTIQCQVDSQVTMMFWYRQQPGQSLTLIATANQGSEATYESGFVIDKFPISRPNLTFSTLTVSNMSPEDSSIYLCSAGRGTNRYQTQYFGPGTRLLVL.

The gene calls are TRBV6-2 or TRBV6-3 and TRBJ2-7; TRBD2 matches 14 bases. CDR3 length equals 18 residues. Per germline, CDR1 MNHEY and CDR2 SVGEGT. The J segment lost 7 bases and the V segment lost 6 bases, leaving 17 bases of the junction unmatched. CDR3 residues: CASSPGGLAGGLPREQYF. CDR3 nucleotides: TGTGCCAGCAGCCCAGGCGGACTAGCGGGGGGCCTACCTAGGGAGCAGTACTTC.

This clone has more than one count but fewer than ten. The same CDR3 also results from other DNA sequences found in this sample. The chain combines TRBV9 with TRBJ1-1; D remains unclear. CDR1 SGDLS and CDR2 YYNGEE come from the germline V gene. With 0 bases removed from V and 2 bases from J, the gap between germline ends came to 11 bases. CDR3 length equals 15 residues. Here the CDR3 DNA reads TGTGCCAGCAGCGTAGATCTACAAATTAACACTGAAGCTTTCTTT. Protein product: CASSVDLQINTEAFF.

The sample holds one count of this clone. The V gene is TRBV14, the J gene TRBJ2-3; 14 nucleotides line up with TRBD2. The CDR3 consists of 16 residues. CDR1 is SGHDN and CDR2 is FVKESK in the germline V gene. The J segment lost 7 bases and the V segment lost 3 bases, leaving 6 bases of the junction unmatched. CDR3 nucleotide sequence: TGTGCCAGCAGCCAGGGACTAGCGGGGGTACTCCATACGCAGTATTTT. It is translated as CASSQGLAGVLHTQYF.

CDR3: CATSRASDPGYTEAFF. CDR3 in DNA: TGTGCCACCAGCAGAGCTTCGGACCCCGGTTACACTGAAGCTTTCTTT. The chain carries TRBV15 and TRBJ1-1; D call uncertain. This CDR3 spans 16 amino acids. V was trimmed by 1 base and J by 3 bases, leaving 15 bases between them. Looked up from germline, CDR1 is LNHNV and CDR2 is YYDKDF (reference sequence).

This chain uses TRBV11-2 with TRBJ2-3, with 9 bases identical to TRBD1. V shed 4 bases and J 3 bases; nucleotides not matched to a gene: 5. Germline-derived CDR1 and CDR2 are SGHAT and FQNNGV. The CDR3 is 15 residues long. CDR3 sequence: CASSSDRGRTDTQYF. As DNA, the CDR3 is TGTGCCAGCAGCTCCGACAGGGGGAGAACAGATACGCAGTATTTT.

This rearrangement joins TRBV30 to TRBJ1-5; D is unresolved. Germline V gene sequence: CDR1 GTSNPN, CDR2 SVGIG (reference sequence). This CDR3 is built from 13 residues. The V end lost 2 bases, the J end lost 5 bases, and 10 bases lay between the germline ends. The CDR3 sequence is CAWSSEGDQPQHF. CDR3 sequence (DNA): TGTGCCTGGAGTAGTGAGGGTGATCAGCCCCAGCATTTT.

This chain uses TRBV27 with TRBJ2-2, with a weak D call TRBD2 (6 bases). Trimming took off 2 bases at V and 2 bases at J, with 9 bases between the two ends. The CDR3 is 15 amino acids. In germline, CDR1 is MNHEY, CDR2 SMNVEV (reference sequence). The CDR3 reads CASSLMGGNTGELFF. The CDR3 DNA is TGTGCCAGCAGTTTAATGGGGGGAAACACCGGGGAGCTGTTTTTT.

The chain is built from TRBV30 and TRBJ1-1, with TRBD1 identical over 7 bases. V shed 2 bases, J shed 10 bases, and the junction held 7 bases outside the gene matches. Germline V lookup: CDR1 GTSNPN, CDR2 SVGIG (reference sequence). The CDR3 is 12 amino acids. In nucleotides, the CDR3 is TGTGCCTGGAGTTTAGGAGGGGGCCGAGCTTTCTTT. Residues: CAWSLGGGRAFF.

The V and J genes are TRBV5-1 and TRBJ2-7, with D unclear. CDR1 is SGHRS and CDR2 is YFSETQ in the germline V gene. Trimming shortened V by 4 bases and J by 7 bases, and 15 bases separated the two germline ends. The CDR3 contains 13 residues. CDR3 region: CASSPLLLEEQYF. CDR3 sequence (DNA): TGCGCCAGCAGCCCCCTTCTTTTGGAAGAGCAGTACTTC.

The chain joins TRBV14 to TRBJ2-1, with 10 bases identical to TRBD1. Germline-derived CDR1 and CDR2 are SGHDN and FVKESK. V lost 4 bases to trimming and J lost 0 bases; unmatched junction nucleotides: 3. This CDR3 has 16 residues. The CDR3, as DNA: TGTGCCAGCAGCCCGGACAGGGGGTACTCCTACAATGAGCAGTTCTTC. Residues: CASSPDRGYSYNEQFF. Using reference TRBV14 and TRBJ2-1 for the parts outside the CDR3, the full variable domain is EAGVTQFPSHSVIEKGQTVTLRCDPISGHDNLYWYRRVMGKEIKFLLHFVKESKQDESGMPNNRFLAERTGGTYSTLKVQPAELEDSGVYFCASSPDRGYSYNEQFFGPGTRLTVL.

The V and J genes are TRBV19 and TRBJ1-5; TRBD1 is a possible D gene (5 bases). V shed 5 bases and J shed 3 bases, with 17 bases lying between them. CDR1 is LNHDA, CDR2 SQIVND, per germline (reference sequence). The CDR3 has 16 amino acids. The CDR3 spells CASSGAGHGDNQPQHF. CDR3 sequence (DNA): TGTGCCAGTAGTGGGGCGGGTCATGGAGACAATCAGCCCCAGCATTTT.

This clone was seen once. The CDR3 DNA reads as TGTGCCTGGAGTAAAGGGGGGAGGTCTGAAGCTTTCTTT. Translated, it gives CAWSKGGRSEAFF. J is TRBJ1-1 and V is TRBV30; the D gene is possibly TRBD1 (6 bases). This CDR3 comprises 13 residues. The germline CDR1 and CDR2 sequences are GTSNPN and SVGIG (reference sequence). Deletions cut 2 bases from V and 6 bases from J, with 13 bases between.

The gene calls are TRBV4-1 and TRBJ1-5; 7 bases map to TRBD1. V lost 1 base, J lost 3 bases, and 3 bases stayed unmatched. The CDR3 runs to 15 residues. The V gene's germline CDR1 is MGHRA and CDR2 YSYEKL. In DNA, the CDR3 is TGCGCCAGCAGCCAAGGGGACAGCATCAATCAGCCCCAGCATTTT. It yields the protein CASSQGDSINQPQHF.

The chain is built from TRBV29-1 and TRBJ1-1, with 8 bases fitting TRBD1. J lost 11 bases, V lost 5 bases, and 7 bases had no gene match. Germline values: CDR1 SQVTM, CDR2 ANQGSEA. The CDR3 spans 11 residues. The CDR3 spells CSVSRTGNAFF. For the CDR3, the DNA is TGCAGCGTTTCTCGGACAGGGAATGCTTTCTTT. Together with reference TRBV29-1 and TRBJ1-1, the CDR3 gives the full variable domain: SAVISQKPSRDICQRGTSLTIQCQVDSQVTMMFWYRQQPGQSLTLIATANQGSEATYESGFVIDKFPISRPNLTFSTLTVSNMSPEDSSIYLCSVSRTGNAFFGQGTRLTVV.

This chain connects TRBV4-3 to TRBJ1-1; no reliable D call. CDR3 length equals 15 residues. The ends were cut back, 0 bases at V and 2 bases at J, with 10 bases in the middle. CDR1 is LGHNA and CDR2 is YSLEER in the germline V gene. The DNA for the CDR3 is TGCGCCAGCAGCCAAGATCTCTCAGCCAACACTGAAGCTTTCTTT. Its protein product is CASSQDLSANTEAFF.

V and J are TRBV28 and TRBJ2-7; possible D gene TRBD2, 5 bases. This CDR3 region has 12 residues. With 6 bases removed from V and 6 bases from J, the gap between germline ends came to 12 bases. Germline V lookup: CDR1 MDHEN, CDR2 SYDVKM. This chain's CDR3 is CASRTLAFEQYF. CDR3 bases: TGTGCCAGCAGGACGCTAGCTTTCGAGCAGTACTTC. Full variable domain (remainder filled in from reference TRBV28 and TRBJ2-7): DVKVTQSSRYLVKRTGEKVFLECVQDMDHENMFWYRQDPGLGLRLIYFSYDVKMKEKGDIPEGYSVSREKKERFSLILESASTNQTSMYLCASRTLAFEQYFGPGTRLTVT.

The chain employs TRBV4-2 and TRBJ1-2; 12 nucleotides match TRBD1. The junction had 7 bases not matched to a gene; V was cut back by 4 bases and J by 7 bases. This CDR3 is built from 15 residues. Per the germline V gene, CDR1 is LGHNA and CDR2 is YNFKEQ. The CDR3 nucleotides are TGTGCCAGCAGCCCCGGGACAGGGGGCATTAGTGGCTACACCTTC. Protein: CASSPGTGGISGYTF.

The chain uses TRBV28 and TRBJ2-7; weak D call: TRBD2 (6 bases). Deletions cut 10 bases from V and 2 bases from J, with 21 bases between. This CDR3 is built from 15 residues. CDR1 and CDR2 from the germline V gene are MDHEN and SYDVKM. CDR3 residues: CATTVLGRGTYEQYF. CDR3 coding DNA: TGTGCCACCACAGTTTTAGGACGGGGGACCTACGAGCAGTACTTC.

This clone has only one observation. The chain links TRBV7-3 to TRBJ2-5, with 11 bases fitting TRBD2. The V and J ends lost 1 base and 4 bases, in that order; junction bases with no gene match: 2. In germline, CDR1 is SGHTA, CDR2 FQGTGA. The CDR3 is made up of 15 amino acids. The CDR3 sequence: CASSLIAGGRETQYF. The CDR3 coding sequence is TGTGCCAGCAGCTTAATAGCGGGGGGGCGAGAGACCCAGTACTTC.

V gene TRBV3-1 (or the pseudogene TRBV3-2) combines with J gene TRBJ2-1; no clear D. V lost 1 base, J lost 8 bases, and 3 bases lay in between. Germline loops: CDR1 LGHDT, CDR2 YNNKEL (reference sequence). The CDR3 contains 11 residues. CDR3 sequence reads: CASSQVYEQFF. The CDR3 DNA sequence: TGTGCCAGCAGCCAAGTCTATGAGCAGTTCTTC.

V usage is TRBV7-2 and J usage is TRBJ2-1, with D possibly matching TRBD2 (5 bases). Deletions cut 4 bases from V and 9 bases from J, with 10 bases between. The CDR3 has 12 amino acids. Germline V CDR1 and CDR2: SGHTA, FQGNSA. The CDR3 reads CASSSHRGEQFF. The CDR3 DNA reads TGTGCCAGCAGCTCCCACCGGGGTGAGCAGTTCTTC.